The rows below give T cell receptor beta chains drawn from one sample of a study of cytotoxic CD8 clonotypes in ibrutinib-treated CLL. Profiling relied on immunoSEQ multiplex PCR, and the TCRdb table lists in-frame clones only, not all of them. The sample lists hundreds of thousands of clones; 79% were seen once. The source was PBMCs, collected after 12 months of ibrutinib treatment. Receptors originate from a human donor with chronic lymphocytic leukemia. CDR3s include the opening cysteine and the closing phenylalanine or tryptophan. Fields, in order: J gene, D gene, V gene, clone size, CDR3 DNA, CDR3 protein. The D gene is left open where the match is weak. Expanded clones are given a class, and other clones once, few, many or no size at all.

j_gene: TRBJ2-7; d_gene: NA; v_gene: TRBV6-1; abundance: NA; CDR3nt: TGTGCCAGCAGTGAAGCGCTCGGGGGCGGGAGTAAGGTGCAGTACTTC; CDR3aa: CASSEALGGGSKVQYF
j_gene: TRBJ1-5; d_gene: NA; v_gene: TRBV28; abundance: once; CDR3nt: TGTGCCAGCAGCCCACCAACGGGGGGGTTTCGGACCCAAATGAGTCAGCCCCAGCATTTT; CDR3aa: CASSPPTGGFRTQMSQPQHF
j_gene: TRBJ1-5; d_gene: NA; v_gene: TRBV6-5; abundance: NA; CDR3nt: TGTGCCAGCAGTTACACGGCAGGCTATCAGCCCCAGCATTTT; CDR3aa: CASSYTAGYQPQHF
j_gene: TRBJ2-1; d_gene: TRBD2; v_gene: TRBV27; abundance: NA; CDR3nt: TGTGCCAGCAGTATACTAGCGGGAGCGATTGAGCAGTTCTTC; CDR3aa: CASSILAGAIEQFF
j_gene: TRBJ2-2; d_gene: NA; v_gene: TRBV4-2; abundance: NA; CDR3nt: TGTGCCAGCAGCCAAGTCTCTGGTGGGGGGCTGGGGGAGCTGTTTTTT; CDR3aa: CASSQVSGGGLGELFF
j_gene: TRBJ2-2; d_gene: TRBD1; v_gene: TRBV6-4; abundance: NA; CDR3nt: TGTGCCAGCAGGGGGACAGGGGGCACGACCGGGGAGCTGTTTTTT; CDR3aa: CASRGTGGTTGELFF
j_gene: TRBJ2-7; d_gene: NA; v_gene: TRBV6-4; abundance: NA; CDR3nt: TGTGCCAGCAGTGAAAGGACGTGCCAGTACTTC; CDR3aa: CASSERTCQYF
j_gene: TRBJ2-7; d_gene: NA; v_gene: TRBV9; abundance: few; CDR3nt: TGTGCCAGCAGCCCAGCCGGAGGTCTCGAGCAGTACTTC; CDR3aa: CASSPAGGLEQYF
j_gene: TRBJ1-1; d_gene: NA; v_gene: TRBV11-2; abundance: NA; CDR3nt: TGTGCCAGCAGCTCCGGGTCTGAAGCTTTCTTT; CDR3aa: CASSSGSEAFF
j_gene: TRBJ1-4; d_gene: NA; v_gene: TRBV28; abundance: NA; CDR3nt: TGTGCCAGCAGCCCCGGACAGAGGAATGAAAAACTGTTTTTT; CDR3aa: CASSPGQRNEKLFF
j_gene: TRBJ1-1; d_gene: NA; v_gene: TRBV13; abundance: NA; CDR3nt: TGTGCCAGCAGCTTACGGTGGGACACTGAAGCTTTCTTT; CDR3aa: CASSLRWDTEAFF
j_gene: TRBJ2-1; d_gene: NA; v_gene: TRBV30; abundance: NA; CDR3nt: TGTGCCTGGAGGAAGGACATTCCCGAGCAGTTCTTC; CDR3aa: CAWRKDIPEQFF